Listed here are 3 T cell receptor beta chains from one sample, sequenced in a study of blood T cell repertoires in COVID-19. Clones were sequenced by immunoSEQ multiplex PCR, and TCRdb holds only the in-frame ones, with some missing. The table records just over 150,000 clones, 75% to 90% of them present only once. Sequenced input: peripheral blood. The receptors here all came from a woman aged 35 to 49 with acute or convalescent COVID-19.

The chain is built from TRBV5-4 and TRBJ1-3; TRBD1 is a possible D gene (5 bases). V lost 3 bases to trimming and J lost 0 bases, with 13 bases between them. Germline CDR1 SGHNT, CDR2 YYREEE (reference sequence). The CDR3 totals 16 residues. CDR3 coding DNA: TGTGCCAGCAGCTGGGAGGGACCGCTCTCTGGAAACACCATATATTTT. It translates to CASSWEGPLSGNTIYF. Filled out from reference TRBV5-4 and TRBJ1-3, the complete variable domain reads ETGVTQSPTHLIKTRGQQVTLRCSSQSGHNTVSWYQQALGQGPQFIFQYYREEENGRGNFPPRFSGLQFPNYSSELNVNALELDDSALYLCASSWEGPLSGNTIYFGEGSWLTVV.

This sequence joins TRBV7-9 and TRBJ1-6, with 8 positions matching TRBD1. CDR1 SEHNR and CDR2 FQNEAQ come from the germline V gene (reference sequence). V dropped 6 bases and J dropped 5; count of bases not matched to a gene: 6. This CDR3 is built from 15 residues. CDR3 DNA sequence: TGTGCCAGCAGTACGACAGGGGACGATAATTCACCCCTCCACTTT. Its translation: CASSTTGDDNSPLHF.

The chain recombines TRBV27 with TRBJ2-1, with 9 bases that match TRBD1. The CDR3 sequence is 14 residues long. The germline CDR1 and CDR2 sequences are MNHEY and SMNVEV (reference sequence). V trimming: 7 bases; J trimming: 7 bases; junction bases outside the gene matches: 8. The CDR3 nucleotides are TGTGCCAGCAAACCCGGGACAGGGATGAATGAGCAGTTCTTC. Its translation: CASKPGTGMNEQFF.